This T cell receptor beta chain emerged from a study of regulatory T cells in long-lasting Graves disease. Study findings and constraints: Having only a small sample size may have limited accuracy.

As to time point: newly diagnosed GD, antithyroid drugs for less than 3 months. Researchers made the TCR library from RNA that was extracted from PBMCs. Under American Thyroid Association guidelines, Graves' disease was diagnosed. V shed 1 base, J shed 6 bases, and the junction held 5 bases outside the gene matches. Per the germline V gene, CDR1 is DFQATT and CDR2 is SNEGSKA (reference sequence). The CDR3 is 14 amino acids. Arm-PCR with iRepertoire HTBI primers amplified the CDR3 regions for these TCR beta libraries. TCRdb called the multiplex PCR reads again in MiXCR, with one record for every CDR3 protein. The table records roughly 610,000 distinct CDR3 sequences, 16% of them present only once. On this clonotype itself: The antigen remains undetermined.

The data were also submitted as part of a second study, on T cells in Graves' hyperthyroidism and ophthalmopathy. According to that study: The TCR CDR3 was amplified in a first-round RT-PCR using the HTBI primer set. Clonotypes that were expanded in thyroid above 0.001 mostly appeared in blood too.

V gene TRBV20-1 combines with J gene TRBJ2-1; 8 bases line up with TRBD1. This sample comprised peripheral blood mononuclear cells (PBMCs), obtained at new diagnosis, from a patient treated with antithyroid drugs. The TCR was taken from a woman in her twenties or thirties with Graves disease. In DNA, the CDR3 is TGCAGTGCTAGAGGTGGACAGGGAATCAATGAGCAGTTCTTC. This gives the protein CSARGGQGINEQFF.